The 32 T cell receptor beta chains given below trace back to one sample, sequenced in a study of shared clonotypes between healthy human individuals. CD8 cells classed as naive were CD45RO-negative and positively selected for CCR7, excluding terminally differentiated effector memory CD45RA+ cells. Sequencing was performed with immunoSEQ multiplex PCR; in TCRdb, only in-frame clones are kept and a portion is missing. In the table there are approximately 1.9 million clones, 93% of which are singletons. The material sequenced was naive CD8+ T cells from PBMCs. These receptors all come from a man aged 18 to 30 in good health. Some clones in this sample may be carry-over from other donors' samples.

V and J are TRBV19 and TRBJ2-1, with 14 bases matching TRBD2. V dropped 7 bases and J dropped 8; count of bases not matched to a gene: 10. The CDR3 is made up of 16 amino acids. From germline, CDR1 is LNHDA and CDR2 SQIVND (reference sequence). DNA for the CDR3: TGTGCCAGTACTCCGAGGGGGACTAGCGGGAGTTATGAGCAGTTCTTC. This codes for CASTPRGTSGSYEQFF. Variable domain in full (rest from reference TRBV19 and TRBJ2-1): DGGITQSPKYLFRKEGQNVTLSCEQNLNHDAMYWYRQDPGQGLRLIYYSQIVNDFQKGDIAEGYSVSREKKESFPLTVTSAQKNPTAFYLCASTPRGTSGSYEQFFGPGTRLTVL.

J is TRBJ2-2 and V is TRBV27; 10 bases match TRBD1. This CDR3 contains 15 residues. J lost 4 bases, V lost 3 bases, and 2 bases had no gene match. CDR1 is MNHEY, CDR2 SMNVEV, per germline (reference sequence). In DNA form, the CDR3 reads TGTGCCAGCAGTTTTGGGGACAGGGGCACCGGGGAGCTGTTTTTT. It translates to CASSFGDRGTGELFF.

The chain joins TRBV11-2 to TRBJ2-3; possible D gene TRBD2, 6 bases. The germline V gene encodes CDR1 SGHAT and CDR2 FQNNGV. This CDR3 is built from 13 residues. V lost 5 bases and J lost 3, with 9 bases in between. CDR3 coding DNA: TGTGCCAGCAGCCCCGGGACTACAGATACGCAGTATTTT. It translates to CASSPGTTDTQYF.

The count of this clone is one. This chain links TRBV19 with TRBJ2-1; TRBD2 might be the D (5 bases). Deletions cut 3 bases from V and 8 bases from J, with 14 bases between. The CDR3 runs to 14 residues. In germline, CDR1 is LNHDA, CDR2 SQIVND (reference sequence). The CDR3 sequence: CASSMRAEMDEQFF. CDR3 bases: TGTGCCAGTAGTATGAGGGCCGAGATGGATGAGCAGTTCTTC.

For this clone: The same CDR3 is also encoded by other DNA sequences in this sample. The rearrangement uses TRBV9 and TRBJ2-1; no reliable D call. CDR3 length: 15 residues. Trimming pared 1 base from V and 1 base from J, leaving 9 bases between. In germline, CDR1 is SGDLS, CDR2 YYNGEE. DNA of the CDR3: TGTGCCAGCAGCGTACTGGGCTCGTCCTACAATGAGCAGTTCTTC. Its protein is CASSVLGSSYNEQFF.

This chain uses TRBV7-8 with TRBJ1-4, with unresolved D. Germline lookup yields CDR1 SGHVS and CDR2 FQNEAQ. This CDR3 is built from 15 residues. Trimming pared 1 base from V and 6 bases from J, leaving 12 bases between. CDR3 amino acids: CASSLVAGLDEKLFF. The CDR3 DNA reads as TGTGCCAGCAGCTTAGTGGCAGGCCTTGATGAAAAACTGTTTTTT.

This chain links TRBV7-9 with TRBJ2-6; D may correspond to TRBD1 or TRBD2 (5 bases each). Trimming pared 9 bases from V and 0 bases from J, leaving 21 bases between. The CDR3 is 18 amino acids. Germline V gives CDR1 SEHNR, CDR2 FQNEAQ (reference sequence). This chain's CDR3 is CASPEHGTEVSGANVLTF. The CDR3 coding sequence is TGTGCCAGTCCAGAGCACGGGACGGAGGTCTCTGGGGCCAACGTCCTGACTTTC.

The chain employs TRBV4-3 and TRBJ1-2; no firm D call. Germline loops: CDR1 LGHNA, CDR2 YSLEER. The CDR3 runs to 15 residues. Deletions cut 1 base from V and 0 bases from J, with 9 bases between. The CDR3 region has the DNA TGCGCCAGCAGCCAAGGAGGCGAAACTAACTATGGCTACACCTTC. Its translation: CASSQGGETNYGYTF.

The V and J genes are TRBV15 and TRBJ2-1; D remains ambiguous. V was shortened by 5 bases and J by 8 bases, with 16 bases between the two germline ends. This CDR3 contains 14 residues. Germline V gene data show CDR1 as LNHNV and CDR2 as YYDKDF (reference sequence). The CDR3 sequence is CATSFPPVGYEQFF. In nucleotides, the CDR3 is TGTGCCACCAGCTTCCCCCCCGTCGGATATGAGCAGTTCTTC. The whole variable domain, filled in from reference TRBV15 and TRBJ2-1, reads DAMVIQNPRYQVTQFGKPVTLSCSQTLNHNVMYWYQQKSSQAPKLLFHYYDKDFNNEADTPDNFQSRRPNTSFCFLDIRSPGLGDTAMYLCATSFPPVGYEQFFGPGTRLTVL.

The chain has TRBV6-5 and TRBJ2-1, with a weak D call TRBD2 (6 bases). CDR1 is MNHEY and CDR2 is SVGAGI in the germline V gene. CDR3 length: 15 amino acids. The germline V and J ends were trimmed by 5 bases and 0 bases, with 11 bases remaining between them. This CDR3 reads CASSRDSNSYNEQFF. CDR3 bases: TGTGCCAGCAGTCGGGACTCCAACTCCTACAATGAGCAGTTCTTC.

The chain uses TRBV7-3 and TRBJ2-1; 14 bases match TRBD2. The CDR3 is 15 residues long. Germline lookup yields CDR1 SGHTA and CDR2 FQGTGA. The J segment lost 7 bases and the V segment lost 5 bases, leaving 4 bases of the junction unmatched. CDR3 sequence (DNA): TGTGCCAGCAGCCGACTAGCGGGAGGGAGGAATGAGCAGTTCTTC. Its translation: CASSRLAGGRNEQFF.

The chain combines TRBV7-4 with TRBJ2-1; 8 nucleotides align to TRBD2. CDR1 is SGHVT and CDR2 is SQSDAQ in the germline V gene. The CDR3 totals 16 residues. J gave up 0 bases and V 5 bases, and 6 bases lay outside the gene matches. CDR3 sequence: CASSAEAGGSYNEQFF. The CDR3 region has the DNA TGTGCCAGCAGCGCTGAGGCGGGAGGCTCCTACAATGAGCAGTTCTTC. The full variable domain, in which reference TRBV7-4 and TRBJ2-1 provide the parts outside the CDR3, is GAGVSQSPRYKVAKRGRDVALRCDSISGHVTLYWYRQTLGQGSEVLTYSQSDAQRDKSGRPSGRFSAERPERSVSTLKIQRTEQGDSAVYLCASSAEAGGSYNEQFFGPGTRLTVL.

The V gene is TRBV6-1, the J gene TRBJ2-7, with D unresolved. CDR3 length: 12 residues. The germline V gene has CDR1 MNHNS and CDR2 SASEGT. Deletions cut 3 bases from V and 2 bases from J, with 5 bases between. CDR3 sequence (DNA): TGTGCCAGCAGTGACCAGGCCTACGAGCAGTACTTC. This gives the protein CASSDQAYEQYF.

This chain connects TRBV7-6 to TRBJ2-1; D call uncertain. V dropped 1 base and J dropped 0 bases, with 7 bases sitting between them. The CDR3 extends over 15 amino acids. CDR1 SGHVS and CDR2 FNYEAQ come from the germline V gene. DNA of the CDR3: TGTGCCAGCAGCTTAGATTACCGCTCCTACAATGAGCAGTTCTTC. Translating gives CASSLDYRSYNEQFF.

The chain combines TRBV11-2 with TRBJ2-7; TRBD1 matches at 7 bases. Trimming cost V 1 base and J 4 bases; bases outside gene matches: 10. CDR1 and CDR2 from the germline V gene are SGHAT and FQNNGV. The CDR3 loop spans 16 amino acids. CDR3 sequence reads: CASSLGPGQFIYEQYF. The CDR3 DNA is TGTGCCAGCAGCTTAGGGCCGGGACAGTTTATATACGAGCAGTACTTC.

This clone appeared a few times. The chain uses TRBV29-1 and TRBJ1-5, with no clear D. The CDR3 runs 15 residues. Trimming left V 5 bases short and J 2 bases short, with 16 bases between. The V gene's germline CDR1 is SQVTM and CDR2 ANQGSEA. CDR3 loop: CSVFNRGSGNQPQHF. As DNA, the CDR3 is TGCAGCGTTTTTAATCGGGGAAGCGGCAATCAGCCCCAGCATTTT.

The chain couples TRBV9 to TRBJ2-1, with TRBD1 as a possible D gene (5 bases). CDR3 length: 12 residues. CDR1 is SGDLS, CDR2 YYNGEE, per germline. Trimming pared 6 bases from V and 8 bases from J, leaving 12 bases between. CDR3 protein: CASTQGKDEQFF. CDR3 in DNA: TGTGCCAGCACCCAGGGTAAGGATGAGCAGTTCTTC. Full variable domain (remainder filled in from reference TRBV9 and TRBJ2-1): DSGVTQTPKHLITATGQRVTLRCSPRSGDLSVYWYQQSLDQGLQFLIQYYNGEERAKGNILERFSAQQFPDLHSELNLSSLELGDSALYFCASTQGKDEQFFGPGTRLTVL.

V gene TRBV7-3 combines with J gene TRBJ2-3; perhaps TRBD2 as D (6 bases). The ends were cut back, 2 bases at V and 2 bases at J, with 23 bases in the middle. Germline CDR1 is SGHTA and CDR2 is FQGTGA. The CDR3 totals 19 residues. The DNA for the CDR3 is TGTGCCAGCAGCTTACTCACGTCCCCCGGGACTTATTTCACAGATACGCAGTATTTT. Encoded protein: CASSLLTSPGTYFTDTQYF.

The chain carries TRBV15 and TRBJ2-7; 7 bases agree with TRBD1. The junction had 6 bases not matched to a gene; V was cut back by 1 base and J by 3 bases. Germline CDR1 and CDR2: LNHNV and YYDKDF (reference sequence). The CDR3 is made up of 15 amino acids. CDR3 region: CATSRARRQGYEQYF. As DNA, the CDR3 is TGTGCCACCAGCAGAGCCCGCAGACAGGGCTACGAGCAGTACTTC.

V usage is TRBV7-8 and J usage is TRBJ2-7; D is ambiguous. Germline V gene sequence: CDR1 SGHVS, CDR2 FQNEAQ. This CDR3 is built from 14 residues. Trimming took off 5 bases at V and 2 bases at J, with 13 bases between the two ends. The CDR3 loop reads CASSHTTKPYEQYF. The CDR3 DNA reads TGTGCCAGCAGCCACACCACCAAACCCTACGAGCAGTACTTC.

J is TRBJ2-5 and V is TRBV7-3; D may be TRBD1 (5 bases). The germline V and J ends were trimmed by 1 base and 9 bases, with 18 bases remaining between them. The V gene's germline CDR1 is SGHTA and CDR2 FQGTGA. This CDR3 comprises 15 residues. The CDR3 DNA reads TGTGCCAGCAGCTTAATCCGAAGGGGTATATTATCCCAGTACTTC. Protein product: CASSLIRRGILSQYF. Filled out from reference TRBV7-3 and TRBJ2-5, the complete variable domain reads GAGVSQTPSNKVTEKGKYVELRCDPISGHTALYWYRQSLGQGPEFLIYFQGTGAADDSGLPNDRFFAVRPEGSVSTLKIQRTERGDSAVYLCASSLIRRGILSQYFGPGTRLLVL.

V is TRBV19 and J is TRBJ1-1; D unclear. CDR1 and CDR2 from the germline V gene are LNHDA and SQIVND (reference sequence). Trimming left V 0 bases short and J 0 bases short, with 8 bases between. The CDR3 is 15 amino acids. CDR3 amino acids: CASSIEDRMNTEAFF. The CDR3, as DNA: TGTGCCAGTAGTATAGAGGACCGCATGAACACTGAAGCTTTCTTT.

The gene calls are TRBV10-2 and TRBJ2-5; D possibly corresponds to TRBD2 (6 bases). Germline CDR1 and CDR2: WSHSY and SAAADI. V lost 2 bases and J lost 5, with 15 bases in between. This CDR3 has 15 residues. As DNA, the CDR3 is TGCGCCAGCAGTGAGACCCGGCAACGGGGGGAGACCCAGTACTTC. Its protein product is CASSETRQRGETQYF.

The CDR3 DNA is TGTGCCACCAGCAGAGGTAGCGGGAATTTCAATGAGCAGTTCTTC. It translates to CATSRGSGNFNEQFF. This chain links TRBV15 with TRBJ2-1, with TRBD2 matching over 8 bases. Trimming took 1 base from V and 6 from J; bases not matched to a gene: 5. The CDR3 is 15 residues long. CDR1 and CDR2 from the germline V gene are LNHNV and YYDKDF (reference sequence).

To note about this clone: Different DNA sequences within this sample yield the same CDR3. The chain uses TRBV19 and TRBJ2-2; D gene ambiguous. The germline V gene has CDR1 LNHDA and CDR2 SQIVND (reference sequence). Trimming removed 3 bases at V and 5 bases at J, with 4 bases between. This CDR3 contains 12 residues. The CDR3: CASSIGTGELFF. The CDR3 region has the DNA TGTGCCAGTAGTATCGGTACCGGGGAGCTGTTTTTT. The whole variable domain, remainder taken from reference TRBV19 and TRBJ2-2, is DGGITQSPKYLFRKEGQNVTLSCEQNLNHDAMYWYRQDPGQGLRLIYYSQIVNDFQKGDIAEGYSVSREKKESFPLTVTSAQKNPTAFYLCASSIGTGELFFGEGSRLTVL.

V gene TRBV7-9 combines with J gene TRBJ1-1; D is ambiguous. With 5 bases removed from V and 13 bases from J, the gap between germline ends came to 11 bases. This CDR3 region has 10 residues. The germline V gene has CDR1 SEHNR and CDR2 FQNEAQ (reference sequence). CDR3 bases: TGTGCCAGCAGCGGAGAGAATGGTTTCTTT. It codes for CASSGENGFF.

This rearrangement joins TRBV7-9 to TRBJ2-7; D uncertain. Germline V gene sequence: CDR1 SEHNR, CDR2 FQNEAQ (reference sequence). The CDR3 runs 15 residues. With 1 base removed from V and 1 base from J, the gap between germline ends came to 11 bases. The CDR3 protein is CASSLVQSASYEQYF. The CDR3 DNA sequence: TGTGCCAGCAGCTTAGTGCAGAGCGCGTCCTACGAGCAGTACTTC.

The V and J genes are TRBV23-1 and TRBJ1-4; D perhaps matches TRBD1 (5 bases). TRBV23-1 is sorted into the ORF group, with uncertain function. CDR3 length equals 20 residues. Trimming pared 0 bases from V and 1 base from J, leaving 21 bases between. The CDR3 nucleotides are TGCGCCAGCAGTCAATCGTTCAGGAGGGGATTCCCCAGAACTAATGAAAAACTGTTTTTT. Its protein is CASSQSFRRGFPRTNEKLFF.

On this clone itself: The identical CDR3 is also encoded by other nucleotide sequences in the sample. The J gene is TRBJ2-7, the V gene TRBV9; TRBD2 agrees at 7 bases. The V segment lost 3 bases and the J segment 0 bases; nucleotides outside the gene matches: 6. The germline CDR1 and CDR2 sequences are SGDLS and YYNGEE. The CDR3 is made up of 15 amino acids. The CDR3 is CASSAGLAASYEQYF. CDR3 bases: TGTGCCAGCAGCGCCGGTCTAGCGGCCTCCTACGAGCAGTACTTC.

CDR3 sequence: CASSYGTGYTGELFF. The CDR3 bases are TGTGCCAGCAGTTACGGGACAGGGTACACCGGGGAGCTGTTTTTT. This chain links TRBV6-5 with TRBJ2-2, with TRBD1 matching over 9 bases. Germline CDR1 is MNHEY and CDR2 is SVGAGI. V was clipped by 2 bases and J by 3 bases; unmatched bases: 1. The CDR3 loop spans 15 amino acids.

The genes are TRBV9 and TRBJ2-6, with D perhaps matching TRBD1 or TRBD2 (6 bases each). The germline V gene has CDR1 SGDLS and CDR2 YYNGEE. The V gene lost 4 bases and the J gene lost 4 bases, with 18 bases spanning the gap. The CDR3 is 17 residues long. The CDR3 reads CASSHRGGGSGANVLTF. In DNA, the CDR3 is TGTGCCAGCAGCCATAGAGGAGGGGGGTCCGGGGCCAACGTCCTGACTTTC.

The V gene is TRBV7-2, the J gene TRBJ2-7; no clear D. The CDR3 has 16 amino acids. Germline V gene lookup returns CDR1 SGHTA and CDR2 FQGNSA. V was clipped by 5 bases and J by 4 bases, with 21 bases between them. The CDR3 protein is CASSTRTALRSYEQYF. The CDR3 coding sequence is TGTGCCAGCAGCACCCGGACGGCGCTAAGGTCTTACGAGCAGTACTTC.